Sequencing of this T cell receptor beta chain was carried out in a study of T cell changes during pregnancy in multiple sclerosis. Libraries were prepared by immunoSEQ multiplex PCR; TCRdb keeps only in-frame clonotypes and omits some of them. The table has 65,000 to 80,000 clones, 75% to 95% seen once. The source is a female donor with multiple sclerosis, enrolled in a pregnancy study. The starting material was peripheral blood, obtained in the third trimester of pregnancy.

The CDR3 bases are TGTGCCAGCAGCTTAGATCCCCCGGGGTTTATCACCGGGGAGCTGTTTTTT. This translates into CASSLDPPGFITGELFF. The chain uses TRBV11-3 and TRBJ2-2, with a possible D match to TRBD2 (5 bases). The germline gives CDR1 SGHNT, CDR2 YENEEA. The CDR3 sequence is 17 residues long. The ends were cut back, 0 bases at V and 4 bases at J, with 15 bases in the middle.